This T cell receptor (beta chain) derives from a study of T cell changes during pregnancy in multiple sclerosis. The sample holds one count of this clone. CDR1 and CDR2 from the germline V gene are SGHVS and FQNEAQ. This CDR3 spans 13 amino acids. V shed 3 bases and J shed 2 bases, with 8 bases lying between them. Sequencing was performed with immunoSEQ multiplex PCR; in TCRdb, only in-frame clones are kept and a portion is missing. The sample shows about 38,000 clones, approximately 93% of them seen only once. The clonotype was recovered from a female donor with multiple sclerosis, enrolled in a pregnancy study. The sample here was CD8+ T cells from peripheral blood mononuclear cells, taken in the third trimester of pregnancy. This chain uses TRBV7-8 with TRBJ2-7, with D hard to call. CDR3 amino acids: CASSLSTTYEQYF. CDR3 in DNA: TGTGCCAGCAGCTTGAGCACTACCTACGAGCAGTACTTC.